This TCR beta chain was captured in a study of CD8 T cells in ankylosing spondylitis (dated by TCRdb to 2016 to 2017). As for the study more broadly: The study set out to find disease-linked TCR variants by profiling T cell receptor beta repertoires in ankylosing spondylitis patients and healthy donors. The full study cohort comprised 20 to 25 ankylosing spondylitis patients and approximately 100 healthy donors. Peripheral blood was sampled, and synovial fluid was additionally collected from ankylosing spondylitis patients.

Of note for this clonotype: Its antigen is unknown. Relative to the germline gene, one junction end is altered; a read error may explain this.

From cysteine to phenylalanine, the CDR3 is 13 amino acids long. The kept DNA is CDR3 alone, 39 bases in frame from the first base. The germline V gene encodes CDR1 SNHLY and CDR2 FYNNEI. TCRdb lists the instrument as Illumina HiSeq 2500. Quantitative 5'-RACE with molecular barcodes was used to prepare TCR beta libraries. In the source study's methods: A new computational method, built on a probabilistic model of VDJ rearrangement, was used to identify disease-linked TCR variants. Through fastp at Q25 and MiXCR, TCRdb rebuilt clones from the public reads, retaining in-frame beta chains. Rows with one shared CDR3 protein collapse into an entry with the most common genes and DNA. The V and J calls reflect TCRdb's pipeline rather than the authors' work. A total of 250,000 or so distinct CDR3 sequences appear in this sample, about 10% of them only once. The biggest ten clones account for about 6.8% of the sample.

Paper-wide results and their limitations: A TCR beta motif made up of roughly eight highly homologous amino acid variants appeared to be characteristic of blood from ankylosing spondylitis patients. A CD8+ phenotype was shown by the disease-linked clones, which were found at relatively low frequencies in peripheral blood. The disease-linked clones were reported to be significantly enriched in matched synovial fluid samples from ankylosing spondylitis patients. Some TCR beta motif variants had previously been reported in synovial fluid and blood of reactive arthritis patients, which suggested common disease-initiation mechanisms.

Sequenced material: blood, either unsorted or a sorted T cell fraction (not recorded which). The V and J segments used are TRBV2 and TRBJ2-2, and 8 bases in between align with TRBD1. The clonotype comes from a male donor with ankylosing spondylitis or in good health (not recorded which). The encoded CDR3 is CVSSLQGAGELFF. The sequence in DNA is TGTGTCAGCAGCCTACAGGGGGCCGGGGAGCTGTTTTTT.